This T cell receptor (beta chain) was identified during a study of somatic mutations in cytotoxic T cells in rheumatoid arthritis. Produced via immunoSEQ multiplex PCR; TCRdb's table is partial and in-frame only. This table holds about 15,000 clones, less than 85% found once. Germline CDR1 and CDR2: SEHNR and FQNEAQ (reference sequence). The CDR3 runs to 12 residues. Trimming removed 3 bases at V and 10 bases at J, with 10 bases between. This clone has more than one count but fewer than ten. The clonotype comes from an adult with rheumatoid arthritis. Sequenced: CD8+ T cells sorted from blood. The chain has TRBV7-9 and TRBJ2-1; D is ambiguous. The chain's CDR3 is CASSFIAPEQFF. The CDR3 bases are TGTGCCAGCAGCTTTATCGCCCCGGAGCAGTTCTTC. The variable domain in full, with the rest retrieved from reference TRBV7-9 and TRBJ2-1, is DTGVSQNPRHKITKRGQNVTFRCDPISEHNRLYWYRQTLGQGPEFLTYFQNEAQLEKSRLLSDRFSAERPKGSFSTLEIQRTEQGDSAMYLCASSFIAPEQFFGPGTRLTVL.